Each of the 25 T cell receptor beta chains below was sequenced from the same sample in a study of beta chain features in type 1 diabetes. Findings of the study overall: Shortening that was moderate but significant affected the TCRB CDR3s of Type 1 diabetes patients in all four CD4+ subsets.

The authors reverse transcribed all of the isolated RNA, so sequencing captured expressed TCRB transcripts. Sequencing used immunoSEQ multiplex PCR; TCRdb keeps in-frame clones, though not all of them. Here the sample spans 680,000 or so clones, roughly 13% being singletons. What these receptors recognize is not known. Sequencing input: naive CD4+ T cells from blood. The receptors come from a man between 18 and 35 years old with type 1 diabetes.

The chain is built from TRBV7-9 and TRBJ1-4; D unclear. V lost 8 bases and J lost 3, with 10 bases in between. This CDR3 spans 13 amino acids. CDR1 SEHNR and CDR2 FQNEAQ come from the germline V gene (reference sequence). DNA for the CDR3: TGTGCCAGCGGAGGGTCCGCTAATGAAAAACTGTTTTTT. Translating gives CASGGSANEKLFF.

The chain recombines TRBV29-1 with TRBJ1-1; TRBD1 matches 10 bases. This CDR3 region has 14 residues. Germline lookup yields CDR1 SQVTM and CDR2 ANQGSEA. Trimming at V came to 4 bases and at J to 4 bases, leaving 6 bases not matched to a gene. The CDR3 region has the DNA TGCAGCGTTGCCCGGGACAGGGGAAGCACTGAAGCTTTCTTT. Its protein product is CSVARDRGSTEAFF.

The chain links TRBV29-1 to TRBJ2-3, with D possibly TRBD1 on 5 matching bases. Germline CDR1 SQVTM, CDR2 ANQGSEA. V was pared by 3 bases and J by 0 bases, with 7 bases between. The CDR3 loop spans 13 amino acids. CDR3 in DNA: TGCAGCGTTGAGGCAGGGAGCACAGATACGCAGTATTTT. Protein: CSVEAGSTDTQYF.

The CDR3 DNA reads as TGTGCCTGGAGTGTATACGGGACAGACCAGCCCCAGCATTTT. Its translation is CAWSVYGTDQPQHF. The chain carries TRBV30 and TRBJ1-5; 7 bases map to TRBD1. CDR1 is GTSNPN, CDR2 SVGIG, per germline (reference sequence). The CDR3 is 14 residues long. The V segment lost 0 bases and the J segment 7 bases; nucleotides outside the gene matches: 6.

There are a few counts of this clone. This chain joins TRBV6-5 and TRBJ2-3, with no clear D. Germline V lookup: CDR1 MNHEY, CDR2 SVGAGI. The CDR3 extends over 14 amino acids. Trimming stripped 2 bases from V and 0 bases from J, with 6 bases between. In DNA, the CDR3 is TGTGCCAGCAGTTACAGGGCTAGCACAGATACGCAGTATTTT. It specifies CASSYRASTDTQYF.

V gene TRBV10-3 combines with J gene TRBJ1-2, with TRBD1 as a possible D gene (5 bases). Germline lookup yields CDR1 ENHRY and CDR2 SYGVKD. The length of the CDR3 is 14 residues. V was cut by 7 bases and J by 4 bases, with 16 bases left in between. CDR3 sequence: CAITDGTDGYGYTF. The DNA of the CDR3 is TGTGCCATCACCGACGGGACGGACGGCTATGGCTACACCTTC.

The chain recombines TRBV30 with TRBJ1-2, with D possibly TRBD1 on 6 matching bases. This CDR3 contains 16 residues. Germline V gene data show CDR1 as GTSNPN and CDR2 as SVGIG (reference sequence). The V and J ends lost 2 bases and 1 base respectively, with 17 bases between them. The CDR3 loop is CAWSWGLELLNYGYTF. Here the CDR3 DNA reads TGTGCCTGGAGTTGGGGGCTTGAACTCCTTAACTATGGCTACACCTTC.

The V gene is TRBV4-1, the J gene TRBJ1-5, with D unresolved. CDR3 size: 13 residues. Germline CDR1 reads MGHRA; CDR2 reads YSYEKL. Trimming took off 4 bases at V and 3 bases at J, with 7 bases between the two ends. DNA for the CDR3: TGCGCCAGCAGCCGCCCTTTCAATCAGCCCCAGCATTTT. It specifies CASSRPFNQPQHF.

This chain links TRBV11-2 with TRBJ1-5; 9 bases line up with TRBD1. The CDR3 has 15 amino acids. Germline CDR1 is SGHAT and CDR2 is FQNNGV. J gave up 2 bases and V 7 bases, and 6 bases lay outside the gene matches. Here the CDR3 DNA reads TGTGCCAGCACTAGGGACAGGGATGGCAATCAGCCCCAGCATTTT. Translation: CASTRDRDGNQPQHF.

The J gene is TRBJ1-1, the V gene TRBV14; no clear D. V was cut by 7 bases and J by 3 bases, with 15 bases left in between. Germline CDR1 reads SGHDN; CDR2 reads FVKESK. The CDR3 has 14 amino acids. In nucleotides, the CDR3 is TGTGCCAGCACCCCGGGGAGGTTTGACACTGAAGCTTTCTTT. Translating gives CASTPGRFDTEAFF.

The sample holds a few counts of this clone. V is TRBV6-4 and J is TRBJ1-6; a possible D gene is TRBD1 (5 bases). CDR3 size: 14 residues. Looked up from germline, CDR1 is MRHNA and CDR2 is SNTAGT. Trimming stripped 3 bases from V and 8 bases from J, with 11 bases between. The CDR3 sequence: CASSETGGDSPLHF. The CDR3, as DNA: TGTGCCAGCAGTGAGACTGGAGGGGATTCACCCCTCCACTTT.

V usage is TRBV30 and J usage is TRBJ1-5; tentative D call: TRBD1 (5 bases). Between the trimmed V and J ends, which lost 2 bases and 0 bases, there was a span of 8 bases. CDR3 length: 14 residues. Per the germline V gene, CDR1 is GTSNPN and CDR2 is SVGIG (reference sequence). CDR3 in amino acids: CAWSTGGSNQPQHF. The CDR3, as DNA: TGTGCCTGGAGTACGGGGGGTAGCAATCAGCCCCAGCATTTT.

This clone has a handful of counts. The chain uses TRBV20-1 and TRBJ1-1, with unresolved D. V lost 5 bases to trimming and J lost 4 bases, with 8 bases between them. The CDR3 loop spans 11 amino acids. Per the germline V gene, CDR1 is DFQATT and CDR2 is SNEGSKA (reference sequence). The CDR3 loop is CSAPRPTEAFF. The CDR3 bases are TGCAGTGCTCCTCGACCCACTGAAGCTTTCTTT.

The chain carries TRBV20-1 and TRBJ1-1; D ambiguous. V lost 0 bases, J lost 9 bases, and 8 bases lay in between. CDR1 is DFQATT and CDR2 is SNEGSKA in the germline V gene (reference sequence). CDR3 length equals 11 residues. CDR3 bases: TGCAGTGCTAGAGATCAAGGGAAAGCTTTCTTT. This encodes CSARDQGKAFF.

This clone was picked up a small number of times. This rearrangement joins TRBV19 to TRBJ1-5, with 7 bases aligning to TRBD1. The CDR3 extends over 14 amino acids. Germline trimming cut 11 bases from V and 0 bases from J; bases unmatched to any gene: 7. Germline CDR1 and CDR2: LNHDA and SQIVND (reference sequence). The CDR3 reads CAGGTDISNQPQHF. The CDR3 nucleotides are TGTGCCGGGGGGACAGACATTAGCAATCAGCCCCAGCATTTT.

This clone came up a few times. This sample includes further DNA sequences coding for the same CDR3. The chain employs TRBV6-5 and TRBJ1-2; 8 nucleotides align to TRBD1. Germline V gene data show CDR1 as MNHEY and CDR2 as SVGAGI. The CDR3 covers 12 residues. After removal of 6 bases from V and 3 bases from J, the junction contained 0 bases not matched to a gene. The CDR3 loop is CASRTGDYGYTF. The CDR3 region has the DNA TGTGCCAGCAGGACAGGGGACTATGGCTACACCTTC.

A few counts support this clone. At the DNA level, this CDR3 is encoded by other sequences in the same sample as well. The V gene is TRBV19, the J gene TRBJ1-1; 8 bases fit TRBD1. This CDR3 region has 12 residues. V lost 4 bases to trimming and J lost 8 bases; unmatched junction nucleotides: 3. Germline V gene sequence: CDR1 LNHDA, CDR2 SQIVND (reference sequence). CDR3 protein: CASSTRTGEAFF. The CDR3 DNA is TGTGCCAGTAGTACCAGGACAGGGGAAGCTTTCTTT.

This clone was seen a handful of times. V gene TRBV6-5 combines with J gene TRBJ2-6; D gene ambiguous. Germline V lookup: CDR1 MNHEY, CDR2 SVGAGI. V gave up 0 bases and J gave up 2 bases, with 8 bases separating them. The CDR3 is 16 amino acids. CDR3 region: CASSYSGGTGANVLTF. For the CDR3, the DNA is TGTGCCAGCAGTTACTCGGGTGGGACTGGGGCCAACGTCCTGACTTTC.

This rearrangement joins TRBV2 to TRBJ1-4; no reliable D call. Germline lookup yields CDR1 SNHLY and CDR2 FYNNEI. V was trimmed by 9 bases and J by 5 bases, leaving 13 bases between them. CDR3 length: 13 residues. CDR3 DNA sequence: TGTGCCAGACAGAGCGTCGAAAATGAAAAACTGTTTTTT. This sequence encodes CARQSVENEKLFF.

J is TRBJ2-3 and V is TRBV10-3, with a possible D match to TRBD1 (5 bases). The germline V gene encodes CDR1 ENHRY and CDR2 SYGVKD. This CDR3 region has 15 residues. V was trimmed by 0 bases and J by 2 bases, leaving 9 bases between them. The CDR3 DNA sequence: TGTGCCATCAGTGAGTCGATGGGGCCCACAGATACGCAGTATTTT. Translating it yields CAISESMGPTDTQYF.

This clone was seen only a few times. V usage is TRBV10-3 and J usage is TRBJ1-1, with D unclear. The CDR3 has 13 amino acids. Trimming left V 11 bases short and J 1 base short, with 14 bases between. CDR1 is ENHRY, CDR2 SYGVKD, per germline. The CDR3 loop is CAGREAPNTEAFF. The CDR3 DNA reads as TGTGCCGGGAGGGAGGCTCCGAACACTGAAGCTTTCTTT.

The gene calls are TRBV4-2 and TRBJ1-3; no clear D gene. The CDR3 consists of 15 residues. The germline CDR1 and CDR2 sequences are LGHNA and YNFKEQ. Deletions cut 4 bases from V and 0 bases from J, with 10 bases between. The CDR3 DNA sequence: TGTGCCAGCAGCCTAACCATAGACTCTGGAAACACCATATATTTT. This codes for CASSLTIDSGNTIYF.

V gene TRBV7-9 combines with J gene TRBJ1-2, with TRBD1 as a possible D gene (5 bases). Looked up from germline, CDR1 is SEHNR and CDR2 is FQNEAQ (reference sequence). V was shortened by 5 bases and J by 8 bases, with 21 bases between the two germline ends. The CDR3 extends over 15 amino acids. CDR3 coding DNA: TGTGCCAGCAGCCTCCATGGGGGGACCCCCCGGGGCTACACCTTC. Translated, it gives CASSLHGGTPRGYTF.

This clone was seen a few times. The chain uses TRBV7-2 and TRBJ2-7; weak D call: TRBD2 (6 bases). Germline CDR1 and CDR2: SGHTA and FQGNSA. The CDR3 runs to 13 residues. V was pared by 4 bases and J by 3 bases, with 10 bases between. CDR3 sequence: CASSYGTGYEQYF. In DNA, the CDR3 is TGTGCCAGCAGCTACGGGACTGGCTACGAGCAGTACTTC.

This clone was seen a handful of times. The chain carries TRBV7-9 and TRBJ1-1; D gene uncertain. This CDR3 has 12 residues. Germline CDR1 is SEHNR and CDR2 is FQNEAQ (reference sequence). Trimming removed 6 bases from V and 1 base from J, with 6 bases in between. The CDR3 spells CASSRPNTEAFF. The DNA of the CDR3 is TGTGCCAGCAGTCGCCCGAACACTGAAGCTTTCTTT.